A selection of T cell receptor beta chains follows, all from one sample in a study of blood T cells in healthy people across ages. TCRdb used MiXCR to reprocess the 5' RACE reads, holding one entry per CDR3 protein. The sample has 630,000 or so distinct CDR3 sequences; approximately 30% are singletons. Sequences were obtained from blood. Every receptor here comes from a woman over 75 in good health. Each CDR3 is given with its conserved first and last residue. The D gene is left open where the match is weak. Rows may omit the clone size; those that give it use once, few, many or a size class.

j_gene | abundance | d_gene | v_gene | CDR3aa | CDR3nt
TRBJ1-6 | many | NA | TRBV25-1 | CASSPPGGENSPLHF | TGTGCCAGCAGTCCCCCCGGGGGGGAGAATTCACCCCTCCACTTT
TRBJ1-3 | NA | NA | TRBV20-1 | CSATGTLYGNTIYF | TGCAGTGCTACCGGGACATTATACGGAAACACCATATATTTT
TRBJ2-7 | many | NA | TRBV9 | CASSVDPYEQYF | TGTGCCAGCAGCGTAGATCCCTACGAGCAGTACTTC
TRBJ1-2 | many | NA | TRBV6-1 | CASGVQGSLGGYTF | TGTGCCAGCGGGGTGCAGGGATCATTAGGTGGCTACACCTTC
TRBJ1-1 | few | NA | TRBV6-6 | CASSYSPVSGNTEAFF | TGTGCCAGCAGTTACTCTCCGGTTAGTGGGAACACTGAAGCTTTCTTT
TRBJ2-7 | few | NA | TRBV20-1 | CSASEGKAYNEQYF | TGCAGTGCTAGCGAGGGGAAGGCATACAATGAGCAGTACTTC
TRBJ2-6 | NA | NA | TRBV5-6 | CASSLDRYSSGANVLTF | TGTGCCAGCAGCCTCGACAGGTATAGCTCTGGGGCCAACGTCCTGACTTTC
TRBJ2-3 | NA | TRBD1 | TRBV11-2 | CASSPGGQGSTDTQYF | TGTGCCAGCAGCCCCGGGGGACAGGGGAGCACAGATACGCAGTATTTT
TRBJ2-7 | NA | NA | TRBV2 | CASSEVGGTGRYF | TGTGCCAGCAGTGAGGTGGGGGGAACCGGAAGGTACTTC
TRBJ2-7 | NA | NA | TRBV5-1 | CASSPRADSYEQYF | TGCGCCAGCAGCCCGAGGGCGGACTCCTACGAGCAGTACTTC
TRBJ2-7 | many | NA | TRBV7-9 | CASSLVTAPYEQYF | TGTGCCAGCAGCTTAGTGACAGCCCCCTACGAGCAGTACTTC
TRBJ2-7 | many | NA | TRBV7-3 | CASSPSQGYEQYF | TGTGCCAGCTCACCGTCCCAGGGCTACGAGCAGTACTTC
TRBJ2-3 | NA | NA | TRBV4-3 | CASSQDPGDFTDTQYF | TGCGCCAGCAGCCAAGACCCGGGGGACTTCACAGATACGCAGTATTTT
TRBJ2-3 | few | TRBD2 | TRBV6-5 | CASSSRTSGGLSASTDTQYF | TGTGCCAGCAGTTCCCGGACTAGCGGGGGACTGAGTGCTAGCACAGATACGCAGTATTTT
TRBJ2-1 | NA | TRBD1 | TRBV20-1 | CSARRDRGRGNEQFF | TGCAGTGCTAGACGGGACAGGGGGCGAGGAAATGAGCAGTTCTTC
TRBJ1-4 | few | NA | TRBV11-2 | CASSSGATVSNEKLFF | TGTGCCAGCAGCTCCGGGGCTACCGTATCTAATGAAAAACTGTTTTTT
TRBJ2-5 | many | NA | TRBV7-2 | CASSLGQSRKETQYF | TGTGCCAGCAGCTTAGGACAATCCAGGAAAGAGACCCAGTACTTC
TRBJ1-1 | NA | TRBD1 | TRBV20-1 | CSARHRGRGWGTEAFF | TGCAGTGCTAGGCACAGGGGGCGCGGGTGGGGCACTGAAGCTTTCTTT
TRBJ2-1 | once | NA | TRBV19 | CASANLNNNEQFF | TGTGCCAGTGCAAACTTAAATAACAATGAGCAGTTCTTC
TRBJ2-5 | many | NA | TRBV5-1 | CASSWEGARSQTQYF | TGCGCCAGCAGCTGGGAGGGGGCGCGATCCCAGACCCAGTACTTC
TRBJ2-5 | NA | TRBD1 | TRBV20-1 | CSARAGTGLQETQYF | TGCAGTGCTAGAGCGGGGACAGGGTTACAGGAGACCCAGTACTTC
TRBJ1-5 | few | NA | TRBV7-2 | CASSLVGQRGSNQPQHF | TGTGCCAGCAGCTTAGTAGGACAGAGGGGTAGCAATCAGCCCCAGCATTTT
TRBJ1-2 | NA | NA | TRBV7-8 | CASSTLGQGLSYGYTF | TGTGCCAGCAGCACTCTAGGGCAGGGGCTTAGCTATGGCTACACCTTC
TRBJ1-2 | few | NA | TRBV20-1 | CSAILPGARGYTF | TGCAGTGCTATCCTCCCGGGGGCCCGGGGCTACACCTTC
TRBJ1-6 | NA | NA | TRBV25-1 | CASNGAGGSPLHF | TGTGCCAGCAATGGCGCAGGTGGGTCACCCCTCCACTTT
TRBJ1-4 | many | TRBD1 | TRBV2 | CASRTTPGGKLFF | TGTGCCAGCAGGACTACCCCAGGGGGAAAACTGTTTTTT
TRBJ2-7 | NA | TRBD1 | TRBV5-4 | CASNLPGTGSYEQYF | TGTGCCAGCAACCTACCAGGGACAGGGTCCTACGAGCAGTACTTC
TRBJ1-1 | few | NA | TRBV25-1 | CASSGLGEVGEAFF | TGTGCCAGCAGTGGGTTGGGGGAGGTGGGTGAAGCTTTCTTT
TRBJ1-1 | NA | TRBD1 | TRBV29-1 | CSVQPWGTGNTEAFF | TGCAGCGTCCAACCGTGGGGGACAGGGAACACTGAAGCTTTCTTT
TRBJ2-3 | once | NA | TRBV28 | CASRGWSTDTQYF | TGTGCCAGCAGGGGGTGGAGCACAGATACGCAGTATTTT
TRBJ2-7 | many | NA | TRBV5-4 | CASSLDESYEQYF | TGTGCCAGCAGCTTGGATGAATCCTACGAGCAGTACTTC
TRBJ1-1 | many | NA | TRBV9 | CASSPGPDEAFF | TGTGCCAGCAGCCCCGGACCAGATGAAGCTTTCTTT
TRBJ2-5 | many | TRBD1 | TRBV20-1 | CSAMPWGDRVWETQYF | TGCAGTGCTATGCCGTGGGGGGACAGGGTCTGGGAGACCCAGTACTTC
TRBJ1-5 | NA | NA | TRBV5-6 | CASSRRTVSNQPQHF | TGTGCCAGCAGCCGGCGGACAGTTAGCAATCAGCCCCAGCATTTT
TRBJ2-2 | few | NA | TRBV6-6 | CASSYSGRNTGELFF | TGTGCCAGCAGTTACTCAGGACGGAACACCGGGGAGCTGTTTTTT
TRBJ2-5 | NA | TRBD1 | TRBV10-3 | CASSAGGTGLVETQYF | TGTGCCAGCAGTGCCGGTGGGACAGGTTTGGTGGAGACCCAGTACTTC
TRBJ2-7 | NA | TRBD2 | TRBV20-1 | CSARDRSGGFYEQYF | TGCAGTGCTAGAGATCGGAGCGGGGGCTTCTACGAGCAGTACTTC
TRBJ2-5 | few | TRBD2 | TRBV30 | CAWSRPGLAGDWYQETQYF | TGTGCCTGGAGTAGGCCGGGACTAGCGGGGGACTGGTACCAAGAGACCCAGTACTTC
TRBJ2-7 | many | NA | TRBV28 | CASSLLGSGGPLSYEQYF | TGTGCCAGCAGTTTATTGGGGTCTGGGGGGCCCCTTAGCTACGAGCAGTACTTC
TRBJ2-1 | many | TRBD1 | TRBV7-7 | CASSPGGQGFDEQFF | TGTGCTAGCAGCCCAGGGGGACAGGGGTTCGATGAGCAGTTCTTC
TRBJ2-1 | many | TRBD2 | TRBV12-3/TRBV12-4 | CASRDLAGGPDEQFF | TGTGCCAGCAGGGACTTAGCGGGGGGGCCGGATGAGCAGTTCTTC
TRBJ1-4 | few | TRBD1 | TRBV11-3 | CASSLRLGTGVTYLQEKLFF | TGTGCCAGCAGCTTACGCCTAGGGACAGGGGTCACATATCTTCAGGAAAAACTGTTTTTT
TRBJ1-1 | NA | NA | TRBV15 | CATSRGAFGTEAFF | TGTGCCACCAGCAGAGGGGCATTCGGCACTGAAGCTTTCTTT
TRBJ1-1 | few | NA | TRBV6-5 | CASRNGLQTNTEAFF | TGTGCCAGCAGAAACGGATTACAGACGAACACTGAAGCTTTCTTT
TRBJ2-5 | many | TRBD1 | TRBV9 | CASSVEGQGVGWETQYF | TGTGCCAGCAGCGTAGAGGGACAGGGGGTTGGCTGGGAGACCCAGTACTTC